This is a list of T cell receptor beta chains from one sample in a study of CD8 T cells in Susac syndrome. TCRdb ran MiXCR on the immunoSEQ multiplex PCR reads and lists one entry per CDR3 protein. The profile shows 250,000 to 300,000 distinct CDR3 sequences, 85% of them singletons. Sequencing used CD8+ T cells from PBMCs. The receptor source for this set is a human donor with multiple sclerosis. Both conserved end residues are part of each CDR3. The D gene is left open where the match is weak. Expanded clones get a size class; other rows say once, few or many, or leave the size out.

j_call clone_size v_call d_call cdr3_nt cdr3_aa
TRBJ2-1 - TRBV4-1 - TGCGCCAGCAGCCAAGATCTGAGACCCAGCTCCTACAATGAGCAGTTCTTC CASSQDLRPSSYNEQFF
TRBJ2-3 - TRBV10-3 - TGTGCCATCAGTGAACTGGGTCGAGACACAGATACGCAGTATTTT CAISELGRDTDTQYF
TRBJ2-7 - TRBV28 TRBD1 TGTGCCAGCAGTCCGCGACACAGGGGCCTTAACTACGAGCAGTACTTC CASSPRHRGLNYEQYF
TRBJ2-1 - TRBV25-1 TRBD2 TGTGCCAGCAGTGATTTAGCGGGAGGGGGTAATGAGCAGTTCTTC CASSDLAGGGNEQFF
TRBJ2-5 - TRBV20-1 TRBD2 TGCAGTGGTCGGAGGCCTAGCGGGTCCCGGGAGACCCAGTACTTC CSGRRPSGSRETQYF
TRBJ2-7 - TRBV12-3/TRBV12-4 - TGTGCCAGCAGTCCCGCGGCAGATTACGAGCAGTACTTC CASSPAADYEQYF
TRBJ2-1 - TRBV15 - TGTGCCACCAGAAGGGCGAATGAGCAGTTCTTC CATRRANEQFF
TRBJ1-5 once TRBV4-1 - TGCGCCAGCAGCCAAGATACCAATCAGCCCCAGCATTTT CASSQDTNQPQHF
TRBJ2-5 - TRBV9 TRBD1 TGTGCCAGCAGCACCGGGACAGGGAACCAAGAGACCCAGTACTTC CASSTGTGNQETQYF
TRBJ1-2 - TRBV27 - TGTGCCAGCACCCCGAGCGGGAGATCCTATGGCTACACCTTC CASTPSGRSYGYTF
TRBJ2-1 - TRBV30 - TGTGCCTGGAGTGTAAAACCACAAAGTGCGGCCCCCTCCTACAATGAGCAGTTCTTC CAWSVKPQSAAPSYNEQFF
TRBJ2-1 - TRBV4-1 - TGCGCCAGCAGCCAAGGACTTGAGCCTAATGAGCAGTTCTTC CASSQGLEPNEQFF
TRBJ2-5 - TRBV7-8 TRBD2 TGTGCCAGCAGCCCGAGGACTAGCGGGGCGCAAGAGACCCAGTACTTC CASSPRTSGAQETQYF
TRBJ2-4 once TRBV10-1 TRBD1 TGCGCCAGCAGTGACATGACAGGGGGCCCTGACATTCAGTACTTC CASSDMTGGPDIQYF
TRBJ2-3 - TRBV11-2 TRBD2 TGTGCCAGCAGCTTAGGGGTGCGGGAGCTAGTACCAGATACGCAGTATTTT CASSLGVRELVPDTQYF
TRBJ2-7 - TRBV27 TRBD2 TGTGCCAGCAGTCACGGGACTAGCGGGAGCGAGCAGTACTTC CASSHGTSGSEQYF
TRBJ1-1 - TRBV29-1 TRBD1 TGCAGCGTTCAGGGCAGGGGGAGTCAGTCGGGGAATGAAGCTTTCTTT CSVQGRGSQSGNEAFF
TRBJ2-7 - TRBV9 TRBD2 TGTGCCAGCAGTGACCCTCTTTGGTCTAGCGGGACCTACGAGCAGTACTTC CASSDPLWSSGTYEQYF
TRBJ1-1 - TRBV28 - TGTGCCAGCAGTTTCGGACACCTCACTGAAGCTTTCTTT CASSFGHLTEAFF
TRBJ1-1 once TRBV5-1 TRBD1 TGCGCCAGCAGCTTGGTGGAGGGGGCCGTCACTGAAGCTTTCTTT CASSLVEGAVTEAFF
TRBJ1-2 once TRBV12-3/TRBV12-4 TRBD1 TGTGCCAGCAGCTGGGACAGTTATGGCTACACCTTC CASSWDSYGYTF
TRBJ1-1 - TRBV23-1 - TGCGCCAGCAGTCGTTTCGCAGAGAACACTGAAGCTTTCTTT CASSRFAENTEAFF
TRBJ1-2 - TRBV5-5 TRBD1 TGTGCCAGCATCCTGCCGTTATGGCGGGAGGGGACAGGGGGCCATTATGGCTACACCTTC CASILPLWREGTGGHYGYTF
TRBJ2-1 once TRBV27 - TGTGCCAGCAGTCGGAGCGGAGGTCAATATGAGCAGTTCTTC CASSRSGGQYEQFF
TRBJ2-3 - TRBV7-3 - TGTGCCAGCAGCTCCCAACCGATGCCTTCAGATACGCAGTATTTT CASSSQPMPSDTQYF
TRBJ2-7 - TRBV19 - TGTGCCAGTAGTATAAGGCAGGGAGCCCTCTACTCCTACGAGCAGTACTTC CASSIRQGALYSYEQYF
TRBJ2-1 - TRBV7-9 TRBD1 TGTGCCAGCAGCCCCGGGACAGGGGAATTTAATGAGCAGTTCTTC CASSPGTGEFNEQFF
TRBJ2-3 - TRBV4-1 - TGCGCCAGCAGCCAAGCAAGCCGGATCACAGATACGCAGTATTTT CASSQASRITDTQYF
TRBJ2-1 once TRBV27 - TGTGCCAGCAGAACAGCTTACAATGAGCAGTTCTTC CASRTAYNEQFF
TRBJ1-1 - TRBV20-1 - TGCAGTGCTAGAGAAAACTCACGGGGGCAGACTGAAGCTTTCTTT CSARENSRGQTEAFF
TRBJ2-6 - TRBV9 TRBD1 TGTGCCAGCAGCGTATCCCGCGGGACAGGGACCAACGTCCTGACTTTC CASSVSRGTGTNVLTF
TRBJ2-7 - TRBV5-1 - TGCGCCAGCGCTAAGGCTTCCTACGAGCAGTACTTC CASAKASYEQYF
TRBJ2-1 - TRBV6-1 - TGTGCCAGCAGTCCCCTCGTGGGGGGATTTTACAATGAGCAGTTCTTC CASSPLVGGFYNEQFF
TRBJ2-7 - TRBV20-1 - TGCAGTGCTAGAGATCTGGATAGCTCCTACGAGCAGTACTTC CSARDLDSSYEQYF
TRBJ1-3 - TRBV12-3/TRBV12-4 TRBD1 TGTGCCAGCATTTTGACGGACAGGGGCTTGCCTGGAAACACCATATATTTT CASILTDRGLPGNTIYF
TRBJ2-7 - TRBV3-1 TRBD1 TGTGCCAGCAGCAAGGACAGGGGGTTTGCTCGCGAGCAGTACTTC CASSKDRGFAREQYF
TRBJ2-1 - TRBV12-5 TRBD2 TGTGCTAGTGGTTTGGTTGGGACTACGAATGAGCAGTTCTTC CASGLVGTTNEQFF
TRBJ1-2 - TRBV12-3/TRBV12-4 - TGTGCCAGCAGTTTACAGACCTGGGACCTCGGGGGATTCTATGGCTACACCTTC CASSLQTWDLGGFYGYTF